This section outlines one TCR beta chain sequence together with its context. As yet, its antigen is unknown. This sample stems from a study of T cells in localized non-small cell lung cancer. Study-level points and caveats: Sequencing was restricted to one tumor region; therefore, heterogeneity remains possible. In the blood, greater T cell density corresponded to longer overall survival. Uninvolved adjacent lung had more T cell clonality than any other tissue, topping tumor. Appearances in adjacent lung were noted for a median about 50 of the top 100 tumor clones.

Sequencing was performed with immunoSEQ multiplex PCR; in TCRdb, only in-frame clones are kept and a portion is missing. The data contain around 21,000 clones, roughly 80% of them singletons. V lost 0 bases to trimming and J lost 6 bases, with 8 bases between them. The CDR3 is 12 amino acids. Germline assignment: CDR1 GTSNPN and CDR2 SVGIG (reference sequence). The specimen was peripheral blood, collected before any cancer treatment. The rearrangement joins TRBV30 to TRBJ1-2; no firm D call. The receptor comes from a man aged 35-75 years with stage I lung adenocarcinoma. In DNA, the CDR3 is TGTGCCTGGAGTGTAGGCAGCCATGGCTACACCTTC. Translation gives CAWSVGSHGYTF.